This T cell receptor (beta chain) came from a study of T cell repertoires in cytomegalovirus infection (dated by TCRdb to about 2019). About the study as a whole: Alongside well-studied HLA-B-restricted epitopes, the peptide stimulations were aimed at recently identified HLA-C-restricted CMV epitopes, whose presentation resists viral immunomodulation. Donor HLA type was relevant to the analysis, because carriage of CMV infection together with the matching HLA type was indicated by public TCR beta signatures. Paper-wide results and their limitations: Cumulative frequency of public TCR beta family members discriminated carriers of CMV infection plus the relevant HLA type in this cohort and an independent 352-donor cohort. In the ex vivo response, HLA-C-restricted CMV-specific TCR beta clonotypes were dominant, and in two of eight donors the single most frequent clonotype came from this HLA-C-restricted group.

The CDR3 contains 16 residues, cysteine and phenylalanine counted. This entry keeps only the CDR3 DNA: 48 bases, framed from base 1. The germline ends are 10 bases apart after V is trimmed by 0 bases and J by 2 bases. Based on the germline V gene (reference sequence), the CDR1 and CDR2 sequences are SEHNR and FQNEAQ. What this sample's treatment or condition label stands for: in vitro stimulation with specific CMV peptide epitopes to enrich CMV-specific T cells. A word on this clonotype: Its specific antigen is unknown. No clone much larger than this one lies a single base away; base qualities are absent.

Sequencing was carried out with an Illumina HiSeq 1500. TCRdb ran its own pipeline on the public reads, namely fastp trimming at Q25 and MiXCR clone calling, and kept in-frame beta chains. Every entry covers one CDR3 protein and lists the most common genes and DNA from its rows. Across this sample there are about 900,000 distinct CDR3 sequences, with less than 35% seen only once. The ten largest clones capture more than 13% of the sample. The clonotype was recovered from a human donor in good health (CMV status not recorded). Some clones in this sample may be carry-over from other donors' samples. The source was cultured CD8+ T cells from PBMCs, collected from culture after CMV antigen stimulation. The chain is assembled from TRBV7-9 and TRBJ1-4, with the identity of the D gene unclear. CDR3 region: CASSLAQGGTNEKLFF. The base sequence is TGTGCCAGCAGCTTAGCCCAAGGTGGGACTAATGAAAAACTGTTTTTT. With all but the CDR3 taken from the reference TRBV7-9 and TRBJ1-4 genes, the full variable domain is: DTGVSQNPRHKITKRGQNVTFRCDPISEHNRLYWYRQTLGQGPEFLTYFQNEAQLEKSRLLSDRFSAERPKGSFSTLEIQRTEQGDSAMYLCASSLAQGGTNEKLFFGSGTQLSVL.